This T cell receptor (beta chain) was identified during a study of OX40 agonist ivuxolimab in advanced cancers. For the study at large: Ivuxolimab, an antibody that agonizes OX40 (CD134), was administered to the patients. Three patients had partial responses: one hepatocellular carcinoma, two cutaneous melanoma. Points from the study as a whole: With doses of 0.1 to 3.0 mg/kg, CD4+ and CD8+ blood T cells had undergone clonal expansion by week 6.

Assay: immunoSEQ multiplex PCR; the TCRdb copy retains only in-frame clones and omits some. The table includes fewer than 80,000 clones, 85% detected once. The CDR3 totals 12 residues. Germline V gene lookup returns CDR1 MNHNS and CDR2 SASEGT. Trimming took off 11 bases at V and 8 bases at J, with 15 bases between the two ends. A remark on this clone: The antigen is undetermined.

Patients with autoimmune history or systemic immunosuppression were excluded. The material sequenced was CD4+ or CD8+ T cells sorted from blood, taken in a trial of the OX40 agonist ivuxolimab. This chain uses TRBV6-1 with TRBJ1-4; D remains ambiguous. The TCR originated in an adult with an advanced solid tumor such as melanoma, head and neck, liver or kidney cancer. CDR3 residues: CAGSDLTEKLFF. The CDR3 nucleotides are TGTGCCGGATCGGACCTGACGGAAAAACTGTTTTTT.